This T cell receptor beta chain was recorded in a study of control samples from healthy donors and cancer patients. The CDR3 has 15 amino acids. Between the trimmed V and J ends, which lost 8 bases and 4 bases, there was a span of 20 bases. Germline CDR1 is MNHEY and CDR2 is SVGAGI. Profiled with immunoSEQ multiplex PCR; TCRdb holds only in-frame clones, not every one. Of 100,000 to 150,000 clones listed, about 92% were seen once; the top ten hold 0.58%. The sample was PBMCs. The TCR sequence derives from an elderly man with head and neck cancer. The V gene is TRBV6-5, the J gene TRBJ1-1; possibly TRBD1 for D (6 bases). The CDR3 DNA follows: TGTGCCAGCTTACTAGGGAGCGGGGGGCCCACTGAAGCTTTCTTT. This sequence encodes CASLLGSGGPTEAFF.